Sequencing of this T cell receptor beta chain was carried out in a study of blood T cell repertoires in COVID-19. Source study methods: How many nucleated cells were present was estimated from reference gene primer amplification. The table came from immunoSEQ multiplex PCR; TCRdb's copy has only in-frame clones and leaves some out. V, J and clone size are taken as reported in that table, and D and trimming were inferred from the DNA itself. The profile shows around 310,000 clones, around nine tenths of them singletons. V lost 4 bases to trimming and J lost 2 bases, with 9 bases between them. Germline V lookup: CDR1 LNHDA, CDR2 SQIVND (reference sequence). This CDR3 is 13 amino acids long. Only a few counts were recorded for this clone. Within the sample, other DNA sequences also encode this same CDR3.

The sequence derives from a woman aged 45-59 years with active or convalescent COVID-19. Sequencing was done on a sample of peripheral blood. The chain uses TRBV19 and TRBJ2-7, with a tentative D call TRBD2 (5 bases). Here the CDR3 reads CASSRGSPYEQYF. The CDR3, as DNA: TGTGCCAGTAGTAGAGGGAGCCCCTACGAGCAGTACTTC.